The 9 T cell receptor beta chains given below trace back to one sample, sequenced in a study of blood T cell repertoires in COVID-19. The repertoire was sequenced with immunoSEQ multiplex PCR; TCRdb's copy has only in-frame clones and lacks some. The sample consists of approximately 99,000 clones, around 81% of them appearing once. The sequenced material came from peripheral blood. The receptors come from a woman in her 70s with acute or convalescent COVID-19.

The chain is built from TRBV3-1 (or the pseudogene TRBV3-2) and TRBJ1-3; 7 positions match TRBD1. Germline V gene sequence: CDR1 LGHDT, CDR2 YNNKEL (reference sequence). The CDR3 is 16 residues long. V lost 1 base, J lost 1 base, and 4 bases stayed unmatched. In DNA, the CDR3 is TGTGCCAGCAGCCAAGGACAGGGTGGTTCTGGAAACACCATATATTTT. This gives the protein CASSQGQGGSGNTIYF.

This chain uses TRBV28 with TRBJ1-5; 9 bases are a match to TRBD1. The germline V gene encodes CDR1 MDHEN and CDR2 SYDVKM. CDR3 length: 14 residues. With V trimmed by 7 bases and J by 6 bases, 7 bases remained unmatched. The CDR3 here is CASIRTGGGQPQHF. The CDR3 DNA reads as TGTGCCAGCATTCGAACAGGGGGCGGTCAGCCCCAGCATTTT.

This chain connects TRBV28 to TRBJ1-5; possible D gene TRBD1, 6 bases. V was pared by 6 bases and J by 6 bases, with 18 bases between. Germline lookup yields CDR1 MDHEN and CDR2 SYDVKM. This CDR3 is built from 15 residues. The CDR3 bases are TGTGCCAGCAGGATCCCTTCGGGGGGCAGTCAGCCCCAGCATTTT. This codes for CASRIPSGGSQPQHF.

The CDR3 loop is CASSLDRNVGELFF. DNA of the CDR3: TGTGCCAGCAGTCTGGACAGGAATGTGGGGGAGCTGTTTTTT. The chain joins TRBV2 to TRBJ2-2, with 7 bases fitting TRBD1. V shed 5 bases and J 8 bases; nucleotides not matched to a gene: 8. Germline CDR1 is SNHLY and CDR2 is FYNNEI. This CDR3 is built from 14 residues.

The gene calls are TRBV6-5 and TRBJ2-7; 10 nucleotides agree with TRBD2. Germline V gives CDR1 MNHEY, CDR2 SVGAGI. This CDR3 is 16 amino acids long. Trimming at V came to 0 bases and at J to 4 bases, leaving 6 bases not matched to a gene. The CDR3 here is CASSYSASGSGYEQYF. CDR3 nucleotides: TGTGCCAGCAGTTACTCGGCTAGCGGGAGTGGTTACGAGCAGTACTTC.

The chain couples TRBV30 to TRBJ2-7; possibly TRBD2 for D (5 bases). Germline V CDR1 and CDR2: GTSNPN, SVGIG (reference sequence). Trimming removed 1 base at V and 4 bases at J, with 14 bases between. The CDR3 covers 14 residues. CDR3 sequence reads: CAWSDPPDFYEQYF. CDR3 bases: TGTGCCTGGAGTGACCCCCCGGACTTTTACGAGCAGTACTTC.

DNA of the CDR3: TGTGCCAGCAGCACGGGACAGGGGGATTCACCCCTCCACTTT. This sequence encodes CASSTGQGDSPLHF. V gene TRBV7-9 combines with J gene TRBJ1-6; 11 bases align to TRBD1. The germline V gene encodes CDR1 SEHNR and CDR2 FQNEAQ (reference sequence). V was clipped by 5 bases and J by 8 bases; unmatched bases: 2. The CDR3 is 14 residues long.

The sample holds a few counts of this clone. The J gene is TRBJ1-1, the V gene TRBV4-1; D gene unclear. CDR3 length: 17 amino acids. Germline assignment: CDR1 MGHRA and CDR2 YSYEKL. V gave up 1 base and J gave up 6 bases, with 21 bases separating them. The chain's CDR3 is CASSQAVTGIPEAEAFF. The CDR3 DNA reads TGCGCCAGCAGCCAAGCAGTAACCGGGATTCCGGAGGCTGAAGCTTTCTTT.

This clone was counted a few times. The V gene is TRBV9, the J gene TRBJ1-3, with D uncertain. The CDR3 length is 14 residues. Germline V gene lookup returns CDR1 SGDLS and CDR2 YYNGEE. The V gene lost 3 bases and the J gene lost 0 bases, with 7 bases spanning the gap. DNA of the CDR3: TGTGCCAGCAGCGCCGATAGCTCTGGAAACACCATATATTTT. Translating gives CASSADSSGNTIYF.